The 20 T cell receptor beta chains in this list originate from one sample, sequenced in a study of blood T cell repertoires in COVID-19. Some clones are missing from TCRdb's copy, which holds only in-frame ones; the method was immunoSEQ multiplex PCR. The sample has around 140,000 clones; around 88% are singletons. Material: peripheral blood. The origin of the receptors is a man aged 55 to 70 with COVID-19, enrolled during active disease.

The chain carries TRBV12-3 or TRBV12-4 and TRBJ1-6; weak D call: TRBD1 (5 bases). V was trimmed by 4 bases and J by 10 bases, leaving 8 bases between them. The CDR3 has 12 residues. Here the CDR3 reads CASSSGPSPLHF. The DNA for the CDR3 is TGTGCCAGCAGTTCAGGGCCCTCACCCCTCCACTTT.

This clone was found once. V usage is TRBV5-1 and J usage is TRBJ1-2; 7 nucleotides agree with TRBD1. V was pared by 4 bases and J by 6 bases, with 18 bases of the junction left unmatched. Per germline, CDR1 SGHRS and CDR2 YFSETQ. The CDR3 extends over 17 amino acids. CDR3 sequence: CASSTTGDGMRMDGYTF. CDR3 coding DNA: TGCGCCAGCAGCACCACAGGGGATGGAATGCGGATGGATGGCTACACCTTC.

The CDR3 loop is CASKRGPNYGYTF. The CDR3 DNA follows: TGTGCCAGCAAGAGGGGGCCTAACTATGGCTACACCTTC. The chain carries TRBV2 and TRBJ1-2, with 7 bases that match TRBD1. The CDR3 runs to 13 residues. Germline CDR1 reads SNHLY; CDR2 reads FYNNEI. The V segment lost 7 bases and the J segment 0 bases; nucleotides outside the gene matches: 2.

The chain is built from TRBV5-1 and TRBJ2-3; 7 bases are shared with TRBD1. Unmatched junction bases numbered 2, after V lost 2 bases and J lost 2 bases. The CDR3 covers 14 residues. The germline V gene encodes CDR1 SGHRS and CDR2 YFSETQ. In nucleotides, the CDR3 is TGCGCCAGCAGCTTCGGGACAGTCACAGATACGCAGTATTTT. It codes for CASSFGTVTDTQYF.

The CDR3 bases are TGTGCCAGCAGTTTTCCTAGCGGGGGAACAGATACGCAGTATTTT. This encodes CASSFPSGGTDTQYF. V and J are TRBV6-2 or TRBV6-3 and TRBJ2-3, with 10 bases identical to TRBD2. The germline V gene encodes CDR1 MNHEY and CDR2 SVGEGT. J lost 3 bases, V lost 4 bases, and 4 bases had no gene match. The CDR3 contains 15 residues.

The chain recombines TRBV6-1 with TRBJ2-3; possible D gene TRBD1, 6 bases. This CDR3 is built from 17 residues. CDR1 and CDR2 from the germline V gene are MNHNS and SASEGT. Trimming took off 0 bases at V and 3 bases at J, with 16 bases between the two ends. In DNA, the CDR3 is TGTGCCAGCAGTGAAGCCCTCGGACAGCTGACTACAGATACGCAGTATTTT. Its protein is CASSEALGQLTTDTQYF.

V is TRBV6-5 and J is TRBJ1-5; TRBD1 aligns across 9 bases. V was clipped by 7 bases and J by 2 bases; unmatched bases: 6. Per the germline V gene, CDR1 is MNHEY and CDR2 is SVGAGI. This CDR3 contains 15 residues. The CDR3 spells CASMLDRGGNQPQHF. In DNA, the CDR3 is TGTGCCAGCATGCTGGACAGGGGAGGCAATCAGCCCCAGCATTTT.

The rearrangement links TRBV10-2 to TRBJ1-2; D is possibly TRBD1 (5 bases). CDR1 is WSHSY and CDR2 is SAAADI in the germline V gene. Trimming took 6 bases from V and 8 from J, leaving 16 bases between them. The CDR3 has 13 amino acids. Here the CDR3 DNA reads TGCGCCAGCAGCCCGGGGGACTATCGCGGCTACACCTTC. Translating it yields CASSPGDYRGYTF.

The chain couples TRBV23-1 to TRBJ1-2, with D unclear. TRBV23-1 is an ORF; its function is uncertain. V lost 2 bases and J 5 bases, leaving 15 bases between the germline ends. There are 15 residues in the CDR3. CDR3 region: CASSQLCGREYGYTF. CDR3 DNA: TGCGCCAGCAGTCAACTGTGTGGACGGGAATATGGCTACACCTTC.

This chain links TRBV28 with TRBJ2-7, with D uncertain. The CDR3 is 14 amino acids. V shed 6 bases and J shed 2 bases, with 14 bases lying between them. Germline values: CDR1 MDHEN, CDR2 SYDVKM. CDR3 nucleotides: TGTGCCAGCAGCCTGGGCAGCAAGACCTACGAGCAGTACTTC. Translation: CASSLGSKTYEQYF.

The gene calls are TRBV28 and TRBJ1-6; TRBD1 matches at 8 bases. Germline trimming cut 5 bases from V and 7 bases from J; bases unmatched to any gene: 10. The CDR3 spans 16 residues. CDR1 is MDHEN and CDR2 is SYDVKM in the germline V gene. The DNA of the CDR3 is TGTGCCAGCAGTCCCTATGGACAGGGTGCAAATTCACCCCTCCACTTT. This gives the protein CASSPYGQGANSPLHF.

The chain links TRBV19 to TRBJ1-4; 9 positions agree with TRBD1. Losses at the gene ends were 5 bases for V and 5 bases for J; bases not matched to a gene: 6. There are 15 residues in the CDR3. Germline V gene sequence: CDR1 LNHDA, CDR2 SQIVND (reference sequence). The CDR3 DNA is TGTGCCAGTAGTTCAGGACAGGGGAGGAATGAAAAACTGTTTTTT. The encoded protein is CASSSGQGRNEKLFF.

The rearrangement uses TRBV5-1 and TRBJ2-2; a possible D gene is TRBD1 (6 bases). CDR3 size: 14 residues. Germline V gene sequence: CDR1 SGHRS, CDR2 YFSETQ. Trimming removed 4 bases at V and 7 bases at J, with 14 bases between. DNA of the CDR3: TGCGCCAGCAGCGGGGGCTTACAGGTCGGGGAGCTGTTTTTT. It codes for CASSGGLQVGELFF. The variable domain in full, completed from reference TRBV5-1 and TRBJ2-2, reads KAGVTQTPRYLIKTRGQQVTLSCSPISGHRSVSWYQQTPGQGLQFLFEYFSETQRNKGNFPGRFSGRQFSNSRSEMNVSTLELGDSALYLCASSGGLQVGELFFGEGSRLTVL.

The genes are TRBV18 and TRBJ1-1, with TRBD1 as a possible D gene (5 bases). Germline loops: CDR1 KGHSH, CDR2 LQKENI. Trimming took 2 bases from V and 1 from J, leaving 8 bases between them. The CDR3 spans 14 residues. The CDR3 DNA follows: TGTGCCAGCTCACCAATCAGGGAGAACACTGAAGCTTTCTTT. As protein: CASSPIRENTEAFF.

The V and J genes are TRBV27 and TRBJ1-2; D call uncertain. CDR3 length: 13 amino acids. Trimming pared 3 bases from V and 2 bases from J, leaving 7 bases between. Germline V lookup: CDR1 MNHEY, CDR2 SMNVEV (reference sequence). The CDR3 loop is CASSFRENYGYTF. For the CDR3, the DNA is TGTGCCAGCAGTTTTAGAGAGAACTATGGCTACACCTTC.

The V call is TRBV7-6, the J call TRBJ2-5, with 9 bases matching TRBD2. CDR1 and CDR2 (germline): SGHVS, FNYEAQ. The CDR3 sequence is 17 residues long. V lost 1 base to trimming and J lost 4 bases; unmatched junction nucleotides: 10. The CDR3 loop reads CASSLGVSGGYGETQYF. CDR3 bases: TGTGCCAGCAGCTTAGGAGTTAGCGGGGGATATGGAGAGACCCAGTACTTC.

This chain connects TRBV4-3 to TRBJ2-6, with 9 bases that match TRBD1. CDR3 length: 18 amino acids. Germline V gives CDR1 LGHNA, CDR2 YSLEER. V gave up 0 bases and J gave up 4 bases; unmatched junction bases: 7. CDR3 sequence (DNA): TGCGCCAGCAGCCAAGAGGGGACAGGGTCTGGAGGGGCCAACGTCCTGACTTTC. This translates into CASSQEGTGSGGANVLTF.

The rearrangement uses TRBV7-2 and TRBJ1-5; TRBD1 matches at 9 bases. Germline trimming cut 6 bases from V and 5 bases from J; bases unmatched to any gene: 2. Germline V gene data show CDR1 as SGHTA and CDR2 as FQGNSA. The CDR3 is 13 residues long. CDR3 sequence reads: CASRRTGDQPQHF. In DNA form, the CDR3 reads TGTGCCAGCAGACGGACAGGGGATCAGCCCCAGCATTTT.

J is TRBJ1-2 and V is TRBV24-1; 9 bases fit TRBD1. The CDR3 has 13 amino acids. CDR1 KGHDR and CDR2 SFDVKD come from the germline V gene. Losses at the gene ends were 4 bases for V and 8 bases for J; bases not matched to a gene: 4. The CDR3 is CATSDPGQGGYTF. For the CDR3, the DNA is TGTGCCACCAGTGACCCCGGACAGGGGGGCTACACCTTC.

At least ten counts were recorded for this clone. The chain employs TRBV4-3 and TRBJ2-2; D uncertain. V was cut by 7 bases and J by 4 bases, with 4 bases left in between. The CDR3 has 11 residues. Per germline, CDR1 LGHNA and CDR2 YSLEER. The CDR3 nucleotides read TGCGCCAGCACATCCACCGGGGAGCTGTTTTTT. It translates to CASTSTGELFF.